This TCR beta chain was recovered during a study of graft-versus-host responses after intestinal transplantation. Study at large: Following induction with anti-thymocyte globulin, all recipients were given tacrolimus and steroids for around three years.

Details on this clone: Its specificity is not known.

Method: immunoSEQ multiplex PCR; TCRdb's copy keeps in-frame clones and lacks some. This sample has 95,000 to 110,000 clones; about nine tenths occur once, and the top ten carry less than 0.85%. The V end lost 10 bases, the J end lost 4 bases, and 17 bases lay between the germline ends. This CDR3 spans 13 amino acids. Germline-derived CDR1 and CDR2 are SGHAT and FQNNGV. The chain uses TRBV11-2 and TRBJ2-7; D is undetermined. Source: unstimulated CD4+ T cells sorted from spleen or lymph node cells, taken before transplant. The clonotype comes from a human donor who was the organ donor for an intestinal transplant. CDR3 DNA: TGTGCCACCAAGCTCCAGAAAGCATACGAGCAGTACTTC. Protein sequence: CATKLQKAYEQYF.